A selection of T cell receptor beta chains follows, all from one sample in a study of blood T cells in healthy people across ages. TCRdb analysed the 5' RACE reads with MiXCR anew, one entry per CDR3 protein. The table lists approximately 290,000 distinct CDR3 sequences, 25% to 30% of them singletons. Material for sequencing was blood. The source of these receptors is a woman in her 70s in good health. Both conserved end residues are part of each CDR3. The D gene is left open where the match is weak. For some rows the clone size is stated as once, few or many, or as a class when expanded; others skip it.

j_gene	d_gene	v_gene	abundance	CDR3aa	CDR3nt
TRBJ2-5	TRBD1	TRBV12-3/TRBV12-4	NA	CASSPRGQGETQYF	TGTGCCAGCAGTCCTCGTGGACAGGGAGAGACCCAGTACTTC
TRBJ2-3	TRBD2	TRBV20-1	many	CSARDSGRRRDTQYF	TGCAGTGCTAGAGATAGCGGGAGGCGACGGGATACGCAGTATTTT
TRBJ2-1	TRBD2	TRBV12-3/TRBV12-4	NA	CASRGTSGSPGEQFF	TGTGCCAGCAGGGGGACTAGCGGGAGTCCTGGGGAGCAGTTCTTC
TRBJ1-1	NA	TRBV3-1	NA	CASSQGIKRNTEASF	TGTGCCAGCAGCCAAGGGATAAAAAGGAACACTGAAGCTTCCTTT
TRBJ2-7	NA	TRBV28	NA	CASSSMQYEQYF	TGTGCCAGCAGTTCTATGCAGTACGAGCAGTACTTC
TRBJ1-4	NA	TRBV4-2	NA	CASSQGEGGVSNEKLFF	TGTGCCAGCAGCCAAGGGGAAGGAGGAGTCTCTAATGAAAAACTGTTTTTT
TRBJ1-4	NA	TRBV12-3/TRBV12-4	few	CASSPSYEKLFF	TGTGCCAGCAGTCCCTCCTATGAAAAACTGTTTTTT
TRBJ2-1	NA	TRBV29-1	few	CSVAIGTGASYNEQFF	TGCAGCGTCGCTATAGGGACTGGTGCCTCCTACAATGAGCAGTTCTTC
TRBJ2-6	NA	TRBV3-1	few	CASSQAPSGVDVLTF	TGTGCCAGCAGCCAAGCGCCCTCTGGGGTCGACGTCCTGACTTTC
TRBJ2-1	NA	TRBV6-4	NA	CASSHGSYNEQFF	TGTGCCAGCAGTCATGGCTCCTACAATGAGCAGTTCTTC
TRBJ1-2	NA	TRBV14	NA	CASSQDRVDHYGYTF	TGTGCCAGCAGCCAAGACCGGGTGGACCACTATGGCTACACCTTC
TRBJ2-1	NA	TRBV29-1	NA	CSVDGTNGVNNEQFF	TGCAGCGTTGACGGGACGAACGGGGTTAACAATGAGCAGTTCTTC
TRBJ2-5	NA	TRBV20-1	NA	CSAPPGEETQYF	TGCAGTGCCCCCCCGGGTGAAGAGACCCAGTACTTC
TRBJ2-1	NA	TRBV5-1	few	CASKTDYNEQFF	TGCGCCAGTAAGACAGACTACAATGAGCAGTTCTTC
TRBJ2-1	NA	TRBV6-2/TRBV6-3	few	CASRARGEQFF	TGTGCCAGCAGAGCACGCGGTGAGCAGTTCTTC
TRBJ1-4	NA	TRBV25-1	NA	CAGSRAGQFNEKLFF	TGTGCCGGCAGTCGGGCAGGACAGTTTAATGAAAAACTGTTTTTT
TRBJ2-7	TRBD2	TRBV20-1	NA	CSASETSGHYEQYF	TGCAGTGCTAGTGAGACTAGCGGGCACTACGAGCAGTACTTC
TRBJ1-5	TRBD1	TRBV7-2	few	CASSFQTGVNQPQHF	TGTGCCAGCAGCTTCCAGACAGGGGTGAATCAGCCCCAGCATTTT
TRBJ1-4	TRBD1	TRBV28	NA	CASRMDRVDEKLFF	TGTGCCAGCAGGATGGACAGGGTAGATGAAAAACTGTTTTTT
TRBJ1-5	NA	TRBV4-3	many	CASSQYSNQPQHF	TGCGCCAGCAGCCAATATAGCAATCAGCCCCAGCATTTT
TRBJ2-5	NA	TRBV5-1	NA	CASSLVGVDETQYF	TGCGCCAGCAGCTTGGTAGGGGTGGACGAGACCCAGTACTTC
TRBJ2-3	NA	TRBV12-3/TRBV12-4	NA	CASSRPADTQYF	TGTGCCAGCAGTCGCCCGGCGGATACGCAGTATTTT
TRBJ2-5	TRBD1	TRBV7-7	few	CASSFTGVGETQYF	TGTGCTAGCAGCTTTACAGGGGTCGGGGAGACCCAGTACTTC
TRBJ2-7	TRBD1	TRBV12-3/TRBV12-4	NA	CASSLARTGRTYEQYF	TGTGCCAGCAGTTTAGCCCGGACAGGGAGGACCTACGAGCAGTACTTC
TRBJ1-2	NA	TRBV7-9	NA	CASSPALSPAGYTF	TGTGCCAGCAGTCCCGCTCTATCGCCGGCGGGCTACACCTTC
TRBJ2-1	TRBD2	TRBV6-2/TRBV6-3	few	CASMGSGKGNEQFF	TGTGCCAGTATGGGGAGCGGGAAGGGCAATGAGCAGTTCTTC
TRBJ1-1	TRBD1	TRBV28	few	CASTYRGPGNTEAFF	TGTGCCAGCACCTACAGGGGGCCCGGGAACACTGAAGCTTTCTTT
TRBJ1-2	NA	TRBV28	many	CASKGGRLTLYGYTF	TGTGCCAGCAAGGGGGGCAGACTAACCCTCTATGGCTACACCTTC
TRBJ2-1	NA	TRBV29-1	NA	CSVEDLQRTSYNEQSF	TGCAGCGTTGAAGATCTCCAGCGTACCTCCTACAATGAGCAGTCCTTC
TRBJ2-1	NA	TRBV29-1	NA	CSGAGFGEQFF	TGCAGCGGAGCTGGCTTTGGGGAGCAGTTCTTC
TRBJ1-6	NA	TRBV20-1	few	CSAPPWPQGSNSPLHF	TGCAGTGCCCCGCCGTGGCCTCAGGGGTCAAATTCACCCCTCCACTTT
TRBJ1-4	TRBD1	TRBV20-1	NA	CSALLTDRVGEKLFF	TGCAGTGCTTTATTAACCGACAGGGTTGGTGAAAAACTGTTTTTT
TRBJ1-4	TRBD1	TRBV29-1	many	CSVLTGGAGTNEKLFF	TGCAGCGTTCTGACAGGGGGCGCCGGGACTAATGAAAAACTGTTTTTT
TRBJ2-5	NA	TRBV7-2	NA	CASSTGRTVQETQYF	TGTGCCAGCAGCACGGGGCGGACGGTACAAGAGACCCAGTACTTC
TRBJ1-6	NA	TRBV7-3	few	CASSPGQHNSPLHF	TGTGCCAGCAGCCCGGGACAACATAATTCACCCCTCCACTTT
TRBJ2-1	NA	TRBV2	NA	CASSAQEIYNEQFF	TGTGCCAGCAGTGCTCAGGAGATCTACAATGAGCAGTTCTTC
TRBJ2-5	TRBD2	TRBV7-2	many	CASSLAGGMETQYF	TGTGCCAGCAGCCTAGCGGGAGGGATGGAGACCCAGTACTTC
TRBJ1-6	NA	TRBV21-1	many	CASSSRKNSPLHF	TGTGCCAGCAGCAGCAGGAAAAATTCACCCCTCCACTTT
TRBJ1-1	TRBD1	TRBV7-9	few	CASSLRQGAGEAFF	TGTGCCAGCAGCCTCAGGCAGGGGGCAGGTGAAGCTTTCTTT
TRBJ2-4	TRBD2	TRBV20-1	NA	CSARGAPGLAGDIQYF	TGCAGTGCTAGGGGAGCTCCGGGACTAGCGGGGGACATTCAGTACTTC
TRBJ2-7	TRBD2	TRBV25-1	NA	CASSDFTSGSNEQYF	TGTGCCAGCAGTGACTTCACTAGCGGGAGCAACGAGCAGTACTTC
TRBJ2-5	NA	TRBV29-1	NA	CSVAPIGQLKETQYF	TGCAGCGTTGCTCCAATTGGACAGCTGAAAGAGACCCAGTACTTC
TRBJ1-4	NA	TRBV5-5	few	CASSYSGGDEKLFF	TGTGCCAGCAGCTATTCAGGCGGTGATGAAAAACTGTTTTTT
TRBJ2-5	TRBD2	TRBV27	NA	CASSLAREGHETQYF	TGTGCCAGCAGTTTGGCGCGGGAGGGCCACGAGACCCAGTACTTC
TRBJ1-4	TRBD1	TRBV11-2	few	CASSLGVTRGRNEKLFF	TGTGCCAGCAGCTTAGGGGTTACGAGGGGGCGAAATGAAAAACTGTTTTTT
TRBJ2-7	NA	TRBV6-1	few	CACRRDVGLRGEQYF	TGTGCCTGCAGAAGAGATGTTGGGTTGAGAGGTGAGCAGTACTTC
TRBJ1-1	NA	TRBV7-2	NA	CASSLGRANTEAFF	TGTGCCAGCAGCTTAGGACGGGCGAACACTGAAGCTTTCTTT
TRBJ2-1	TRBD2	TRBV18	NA	CASSPAGLAGVNEQFF	TGTGCCAGCTCACCAGCCGGACTAGCGGGAGTCAATGAGCAGTTCTTC
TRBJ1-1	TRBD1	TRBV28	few	CASKRGGGAGTEAFF	TGTGCCAGCAAGCGAGGGGGCGGCGCGGGCACTGAAGCTTTCTTT
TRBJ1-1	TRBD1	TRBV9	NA	CASKGTGSMNTEAFF	TGTGCCAGCAAAGGGACAGGGAGCATGAACACTGAAGCTTTCTTT
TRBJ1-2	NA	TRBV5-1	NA	CASSFTGGTKGYTF	TGCGCCAGCAGCTTTACAGGCGGGACGAAGGGCTACACCTTC
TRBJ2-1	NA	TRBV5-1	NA	CASSLVRSTGEQFF	TGCGCCAGCAGCTTGGTAAGGAGCACAGGTGAGCAGTTCTTC
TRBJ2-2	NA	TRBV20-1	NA	CSARRAGITSSYGTGELFF	TGCAGTGCTAGGAGGGCAGGGATAACTAGCTCTTACGGCACCGGGGAGCTGTTTTTT
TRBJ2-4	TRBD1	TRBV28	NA	CASSLSTGVGNIQYF	TGTGCCAGCAGTTTATCCACAGGGGTAGGGAACATTCAGTACTTC
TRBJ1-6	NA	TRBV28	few	CATKSGDSPLHF	TGTGCCACCAAAAGTGGGGATTCACCCCTCCACTTT
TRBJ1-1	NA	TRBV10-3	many	CAISVTADTEAFF	TGTGCCATCTCGGTTACAGCCGACACTGAAGCTTTCTTT
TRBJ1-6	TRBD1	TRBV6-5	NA	CASSSINRFQGALAPLHF	TGTGCCAGCAGTTCCATCAACAGATTTCAGGGGGCTCTCGCACCCCTCCACTTT